This TCR beta chain is drawn from a study of cytomegalovirus exposure and HLA in healthy donors. Study conclusions and caveats: Relative to equally common others, HLA-associated TCR beta chains showed greater clonal expansion in a later analysis. Most CMV-associated TCR beta chains were later found to appear HLA-restricted.

V was pared by 0 bases and J by 1 base, with 7 bases between. Germline CDR1 MNHEY, CDR2 SMNVEV (reference sequence). The CDR3 is 14 amino acids. Regarding this clone: Its antigen is still unknown.

A multiplex PCR was run with 60 Vbeta primers and 13 Jbeta primers. Study processing details: Tens of millions of unique TCR beta chains, about 11 million of them shared, were counted by a later analysis. Generated by immunoSEQ multiplex PCR, the TCRdb table keeps only in-frame clones and is missing some. V and J calls and clone size are as listed in that table; D and trimming were resolved from the DNA. The sample includes 120,000 to 150,000 clones, roughly 66% seen only once; the top ten take 5.5% to 7.5%. This receptor was identified in a woman aged 55 to 70 in good health and CMV-seronegative. The V and J genes are TRBV27 and TRBJ2-7, with D perhaps TRBD2 (6 bases). The sample consisted of PBMCs. CDR3 loop: CASSLSEGSYEQYF. The CDR3 DNA follows: TGTGCCAGCAGTTTATCGGAGGGGTCCTACGAGCAGTACTTC.